The sequence of this T cell receptor (beta chain) was determined in a study of CD8+ T cells in alopecia areata. General study results and limits: Resident alphabeta T-cell populations of normal skin are likewise subject to sequencing in scalp samples. Tofacitinib produced a significant decrease in scalp clonality and in expanded CD8+ clones among the top 100. Many expanded lesional clones persisted in scalp and blood during tofacitinib. Relative to normal scalp, lesional scalp, especially alopecia totalis/universalis, showed higher clonality.

cDNA reverse transcribed from extracted RNA served as the sequencing template. Repertoires were generated with immunoSEQ multiplex PCR, while TCRdb's copy carries only in-frame clones and drops some. The sample lists roughly 200,000 clones; around 60% were seen once. With regard to this clone: Its antigen is unknown.

The V end was cut by 3 bases, the J end by 7 bases, with 16 bases between. The CDR3 extends over 15 amino acids. Per the germline V gene, CDR1 is MGHRA and CDR2 is YSYEKL. Regarding treatment: oral pan-JAK inhibitor, 5-10 mg twice daily. V and J are TRBV4-1 and TRBJ1-5, with D tentatively TRBD1 (5 bases). The origin of this receptor is a human donor with alopecia areata. The source was CD8+ T cells sorted from blood, collected at week 24, from a patient treated with tofacitinib. CDR3 region: CASSQGDQLGQPQHF. CDR3 sequence (DNA): TGCGCCAGCAGCCAGGGGGACCAACTGGGGCAGCCCCAGCATTTT.